The 26 T cell receptor beta chains presented below share a single source sample, sequenced in a study of T cell responses to AZD1222 COVID-19 vaccine. TCRdb keeps only in-frame clones here, not all; method: immunoSEQ multiplex PCR. The repertoire holds 20,000 to 25,000 clones, around nine tenths seen once, with 30% to 40% in the top ten. The sequences come from peripheral blood, collected 28 days after the second AZD1222 dose. The receptors here all came from an adult who received the AZD1222 COVID-19 vaccine.

The gene calls are TRBV11-2 and TRBJ2-1, with 7 nucleotides matching TRBD2. There are 14 residues in the CDR3. Germline values: CDR1 SGHAT, CDR2 FQNNGV. Trimming removed 6 bases from V and 10 bases from J; junction bases left unmatched: 12. As DNA, the CDR3 is TGTGCCAGCAGTCCGGAGCTGCGCGGGAGAGAGCAGTTCTTC. This gives the protein CASSPELRGREQFF.

V and J are TRBV28 and TRBJ2-4, with D possibly being TRBD1 (6 bases). In germline, CDR1 is MDHEN, CDR2 SYDVKM. CDR3 length equals 15 residues. V lost 4 bases, J lost 1 base, and 11 bases lay in between. This CDR3 reads CASSYRAGAKNIQYF. CDR3 DNA sequence: TGTGCCAGCAGTTACAGGGCCGGGGCCAAAAACATTCAGTACTTC. The entire variable domain, with the rest obtained from reference TRBV28 and TRBJ2-4, is as follows: DVKVTQSSRYLVKRTGEKVFLECVQDMDHENMFWYRQDPGLGLRLIYFSYDVKMKEKGDIPEGYSVSREKKERFSLILESASTNQTSMYLCASSYRAGAKNIQYFGAGTRLSVL.

This rearrangement joins TRBV27 to TRBJ1-5; possibly TRBD1 for D (6 bases). The CDR3 has 18 amino acids. The germline CDR1 and CDR2 sequences are MNHEY and SMNVEV (reference sequence). V was cut by 5 bases and J by 0 bases, with 20 bases left in between. DNA for the CDR3: TGTGCCAGCAGTCCTCCCCCGGGGGGCAACTATAGCAATCAGCCCCAGCATTTT. Residues: CASSPPPGGNYSNQPQHF.

Here the CDR3 reads CASSLALADNTEAFF. CDR3 DNA sequence: TGTGCCAGCAGCTTAGCGCTGGCAGACAACACTGAAGCTTTCTTT. The rearrangement uses TRBV7-9 and TRBJ1-1; no definite D call. The CDR3 extends over 15 amino acids. Germline V gives CDR1 SEHNR, CDR2 FQNEAQ (reference sequence). Trimming took 0 bases from V and 2 from J, leaving 10 bases between them.

This rearrangement joins TRBV15 to TRBJ2-7; TRBD1 matches 10 bases. Trimming cost V 1 base and J 5 bases; bases outside gene matches: 5. The CDR3 is made up of 15 amino acids. Looked up from germline, CDR1 is LNHNV and CDR2 is YYDKDF (reference sequence). CDR3 bases: TGTGCCACCAGCAGAGGCCGGGACAGGGGCGACGAGCAGTACTTC. Amino acids: CATSRGRDRGDEQYF.

The count of this clone is one. CDR3: CASSQVADPDTQYF. CDR3 DNA sequence: TGTGCCAGCAGCCAAGTGGCGGATCCAGATACGCAGTATTTT. The gene calls are TRBV14 and TRBJ2-3, with unresolved D. CDR1 SGHDN and CDR2 FVKESK come from the germline V gene. Trimming stripped 1 base from V and 4 bases from J, with 9 bases between. The CDR3 loop spans 14 amino acids.

The J gene is TRBJ2-5, the V gene TRBV5-8; no firm D call. The germline V gene has CDR1 SGHTS and CDR2 YDEGEE. This CDR3 is 14 amino acids long. With 1 base removed from V and 1 base from J, the gap between germline ends came to 8 bases. The CDR3 DNA follows: TGTGCCAGCAGCTTGCGGGTCCTCCAAGAGACCCAGTACTTC. Protein product: CASSLRVLQETQYF.

The chain combines TRBV21-1 with TRBJ2-1; the DNA was not used to check the table's D call, TRBD2. TRBV21-1 is a pseudogene segment. The CDR3 covers 16 residues. The CDR3 loop reads CASSPTSGRPYNEQFF. Written as DNA, the CDR3 is TGTGCCAGCAGTCCTACTAGCGGGAGGCCCTACAATGAGCAGTTCTTC.

J is TRBJ2-7 and V is TRBV28; tentative D call: TRBD1 (5 bases). V lost 6 bases and J 3 bases, leaving 15 bases between the germline ends. Germline V lookup: CDR1 MDHEN, CDR2 SYDVKM. The CDR3 has 14 residues. Here the CDR3 reads CASRTTAFDYEQYF. Here the CDR3 DNA reads TGTGCCAGCAGGACGACAGCATTTGACTACGAGCAGTACTTC. The whole variable domain, filled in from reference TRBV28 and TRBJ2-7, reads DVKVTQSSRYLVKRTGEKVFLECVQDMDHENMFWYRQDPGLGLRLIYFSYDVKMKEKGDIPEGYSVSREKKERFSLILESASTNQTSMYLCASRTTAFDYEQYFGPGTRLTVT.

The DNA for the CDR3 is TGCGCCAGCAGCCCGGGACAGGGAGGCACTGAAGCTTTCTTT. As protein: CASSPGQGGTEAFF. V gene TRBV4-1 combines with J gene TRBJ1-1; 9 nucleotides align to TRBD1. The CDR3 runs 14 residues. CDR1 and CDR2 (germline): MGHRA, YSYEKL. With 4 bases clipped from V and 4 bases from J, the junction kept 4 bases outside the gene matches.

This clone has just one count. CDR3 coding DNA: TGTGCCAGCAGTTTAGGGACAGGGGAAATGAACACTGAAGCTTTCTTT. This codes for CASSLGTGEMNTEAFF. V gene TRBV28 combines with J gene TRBJ1-1; TRBD1 aligns across 10 bases. The CDR3 spans 16 residues. Germline values: CDR1 MDHEN, CDR2 SYDVKM. V trimming: 2 bases; J trimming: 0 bases; junction bases outside the gene matches: 3.

J is TRBJ1-5 and V is TRBV28; the D gene is possibly TRBD1 (5 bases). The CDR3 contains 15 residues. Germline loops: CDR1 MDHEN, CDR2 SYDVKM. The V end lost 8 bases, the J end lost 7 bases, and 21 bases lay between the germline ends. The chain's CDR3 is CASDDLGQGGQPQHF. The CDR3 DNA sequence: TGTGCCAGCGACGATTTAGGGCAGGGAGGCCAGCCCCAGCATTTT.

This rearrangement joins TRBV6-5 to TRBJ2-7, with a tentative D call TRBD2 (6 bases). CDR1 MNHEY and CDR2 SVGAGI come from the germline V gene. V was clipped by 3 bases and J by 2 bases, with 14 bases between them. The CDR3 sequence is 15 residues long. The CDR3 loop reads CASSYRGTPTYEQYF. The CDR3 DNA reads TGTGCCAGCAGTTATCGCGGGACGCCCACCTACGAGCAGTACTTC.

This chain joins TRBV3-1 (or the pseudogene TRBV3-2) and TRBJ2-3, with D perhaps TRBD2 (6 bases). Germline assignment: CDR1 LGHDT and CDR2 YNNKEL (reference sequence). V lost 5 bases to trimming and J lost 0 bases, with 9 bases between them. This CDR3 contains 14 residues. CDR3 amino acids: CASSLSGSTDTQYF. Here the CDR3 DNA reads TGTGCCAGCAGCTTAAGCGGGAGCACAGATACGCAGTATTTT.

The J gene is TRBJ2-1, the V gene TRBV5-1; possible D gene TRBD2, 6 bases. Trimming removed 4 bases from V and 4 bases from J, with 18 bases in between. The CDR3 is 16 amino acids. Germline V gene data show CDR1 as SGHRS and CDR2 as YFSETQ. CDR3 region: CASSPTPGSGYNEQFF. The DNA for the CDR3 is TGCGCCAGCAGCCCAACCCCGGGTAGCGGATACAATGAGCAGTTCTTC.

This chain links TRBV10-3 with TRBJ1-5, with no clear D. The ends were cut back, 4 bases at V and 0 bases at J, with 10 bases in the middle. The CDR3 extends over 15 amino acids. CDR1 is ENHRY and CDR2 is SYGVKD in the germline V gene. The CDR3 DNA reads TGTGCCATCAGTGTCGGAGGATATAGCAATCAGCCCCAGCATTTT. Translated, it gives CAISVGGYSNQPQHF.

The V call is TRBV7-9, the J call TRBJ2-7; 9 bases match TRBD1. The length of the CDR3 is 16 residues. CDR1 is SEHNR and CDR2 is FQNEAQ in the germline V gene (reference sequence). Trimming at V came to 3 bases and at J to 0 bases, leaving 6 bases not matched to a gene. CDR3 protein: CASSLATGGRSYEQYF. DNA for the CDR3: TGTGCCAGCAGCTTGGCTACAGGGGGCCGCTCCTACGAGCAGTACTTC.

V usage is TRBV18 and J usage is TRBJ2-5; TRBD2 agrees at 7 bases. V was clipped by 0 bases and J by 4 bases; unmatched bases: 2. CDR1 KGHSH and CDR2 LQKENI come from the germline V gene. This CDR3 region has 14 residues. Here the CDR3 DNA reads TGTGCCAGCTCACCACCGGGGGAGGGAGAGACCCAGTACTTC. Translating gives CASSPPGEGETQYF.

The chain couples TRBV6-2 or TRBV6-3 to TRBJ1-2, with D unclear. This CDR3 contains 13 residues. The germline gives CDR1 MNHEY, CDR2 SVGEGT. V was shortened by 5 bases and J by 2 bases, with 9 bases between the two germline ends. The CDR3 spells CASSRSPNYGYTF. The CDR3 DNA is TGTGCCAGCAGTAGGAGCCCGAACTATGGCTACACCTTC.

The chain combines TRBV6-5 with TRBJ1-5, with D unclear. V dropped 3 bases and J dropped 1 base, with 7 bases sitting between them. The CDR3 covers 14 residues. Germline lookup yields CDR1 MNHEY and CDR2 SVGAGI. In nucleotides, the CDR3 is TGTGCCAGCAGTTATGCAGCGAGCAATCAGCCCCAGCATTTT. It codes for CASSYAASNQPQHF.

This chain connects TRBV7-6 to TRBJ1-3; TRBD1 aligns across 7 bases. The V gene end was trimmed by 4 bases and the J gene end by 2 bases; junction bases not matched to a gene: 5. The CDR3 sequence is 15 residues long. The germline CDR1 and CDR2 sequences are SGHVS and FNYEAQ. Here the CDR3 DNA reads TGTGCCAGCAGCTCGGCTGACAGGGCTGGAAACACCATATATTTT. Encoded protein: CASSSADRAGNTIYF.

This chain links TRBV28 with TRBJ2-7; 12 bases agree with TRBD1. The CDR3 has 15 amino acids. Trimming at V came to 6 bases and at J to 3 bases, leaving 6 bases not matched to a gene. Germline V gene lookup returns CDR1 MDHEN and CDR2 SYDVKM. CDR3 sequence: CASRGQGAKIYEQYF. CDR3 sequence (DNA): TGTGCCAGCAGGGGACAGGGGGCAAAAATCTACGAGCAGTACTTC.

The chain employs TRBV18 and TRBJ2-1; 13 nucleotides line up with TRBD2. Germline assignment: CDR1 KGHSH and CDR2 LQKENI. The CDR3 contains 17 residues. V was pared by 5 bases and J by 1 base, with 5 bases of the junction left unmatched. Here the CDR3 reads CASSSPGLAGSYNEQFF. CDR3 nucleotide sequence: TGTGCCAGCTCATCTCCGGGACTAGCGGGGTCCTACAATGAGCAGTTCTTC.

The CDR3 DNA sequence: TGTGCCAGCAGCCCAGGGGTAGCGGTAACTAGCACAGATACGCAGTATTTT. Translating it yields CASSPGVAVTSTDTQYF. This chain uses TRBV7-3 with TRBJ2-3; D tentatively fits TRBD1 or TRBD2 (6 bases each). The CDR3 sequence is 17 residues long. The germline CDR1 and CDR2 sequences are SGHTA and FQGTGA. The germline V and J ends were trimmed by 5 bases and 0 bases, with 18 bases remaining between them.

This chain connects TRBV28 to TRBJ2-7; D remains unclear. V was cut by 6 bases and J by 0 bases, with 9 bases left in between. Germline V lookup: CDR1 MDHEN, CDR2 SYDVKM. The CDR3 runs to 13 residues. CDR3 coding DNA: TGTGCCAGCAGATCAGAGAGCTCCTACGAGCAGTACTTC. It codes for CASRSESSYEQYF.

V and J are TRBV28 and TRBJ2-1; TRBD2 aligns across 11 bases. The V and J ends lost 6 bases and 4 bases, in that order; junction bases with no gene match: 2. CDR1 and CDR2 from the germline V gene are MDHEN and SYDVKM. The CDR3 loop spans 14 amino acids. The CDR3 DNA follows: TGTGCCAGCAGCAGACTAGCGGGGTACAATGAGCAGTTCTTC. Translated, it gives CASSRLAGYNEQFF. The full variable domain, rest sourced from reference TRBV28 and TRBJ2-1, is DVKVTQSSRYLVKRTGEKVFLECVQDMDHENMFWYRQDPGLGLRLIYFSYDVKMKEKGDIPEGYSVSREKKERFSLILESASTNQTSMYLCASSRLAGYNEQFFGPGTRLTVL.